What follows are 20 T cell receptor beta chains derived from one specimen sequenced in a study of PD-1 blockade in classical Hodgkin lymphoma. As to time point: cycle 4 day 1 (C4D1), after more than five weeks of nivolumab. Each patient relapsed following autologous stem cell transplantation, and prior brentuximab vedotin exposure differed. Generated by immunoSEQ multiplex PCR, the TCRdb table keeps only in-frame clones and is missing some. The data hold roughly 27,000 clones, with about 72% observed a single time. This specimen consisted of peripheral blood mononuclear cells (PBMCs), obtained before the fourth cycle of nivolumab. These receptors all stem from a human donor with classical Hodgkin lymphoma.

The chain couples TRBV5-6 to TRBJ2-1; D unclear. The CDR3 totals 11 residues. Germline V CDR1 and CDR2: SGHDT, YYEEEE. Trimming shortened V by 1 base and J by 7 bases, and 3 bases separated the two germline ends. The DNA for the CDR3 is TGTGCCAGCAGCTTGTTGAATGAGCAGTTCTTC. Its translation is CASSLLNEQFF.

This sequence joins TRBV19 and TRBJ2-1, with a weak D call TRBD2 (6 bases). From germline, CDR1 is LNHDA and CDR2 SQIVND (reference sequence). V was clipped by 5 bases and J by 0 bases, with 14 bases between them. This CDR3 is 16 amino acids long. The CDR3 is CASSPWSGPSYNEQFF. CDR3 nucleotides: TGTGCCAGTAGTCCGTGGAGCGGGCCCTCCTACAATGAGCAGTTCTTC.

The chain joins TRBV28 to TRBJ1-5; a possible D gene is TRBD1 (6 bases). Trimming stripped 4 bases from V and 0 bases from J, with 19 bases between. CDR1 and CDR2 from the germline V gene are MDHEN and SYDVKM. The CDR3 covers 18 residues. The CDR3 nucleotides are TGTGCCAGCAGTTGGGGGCCGGGTGAAGTAGATAGCAATCAGCCCCAGCATTTT. Its translation: CASSWGPGEVDSNQPQHF.

The chain carries TRBV29-1 and TRBJ2-7; 9 nucleotides align to TRBD1. J lost 5 bases, V lost 1 base, and 0 bases had no gene match. Germline V gene data show CDR1 as SQVTM and CDR2 as ANQGSEA. This CDR3 contains 12 residues. The CDR3 protein is CSVEGQGDEQYF. The CDR3 coding sequence is TGCAGCGTTGAAGGACAGGGGGACGAGCAGTACTTC.

This chain joins TRBV19 and TRBJ2-3; 10 bases align to TRBD2. Germline V gives CDR1 LNHDA, CDR2 SQIVND (reference sequence). The junction had 7 bases not matched to a gene; V was cut back by 1 base and J by 3 bases. The CDR3 has 17 amino acids. The CDR3 loop is CASSIGVASGRTDTQYF. CDR3 DNA: TGTGCCAGTAGTATAGGAGTCGCTAGCGGGAGAACAGATACGCAGTATTTT.

This chain joins TRBV6-6 and TRBJ1-1; the D gene is possibly TRBD1 (5 bases). The CDR3 is 14 residues long. Looked up from germline, CDR1 is MNHNY and CDR2 is SVGAGI (reference sequence). V lost 7 bases, J lost 2 bases, and 14 bases lay in between. CDR3 in DNA: TGTGCCAGCAATCCCACAGGAGCAAACACTGAAGCTTTCTTT. It yields the protein CASNPTGANTEAFF.

The V call is TRBV9, the J call TRBJ2-2; possible D gene TRBD2, 6 bases. This CDR3 is 15 amino acids long. Germline V gene lookup returns CDR1 SGDLS and CDR2 YYNGEE. The V end lost 2 bases, the J end lost 1 base, and 9 bases lay between the germline ends. CDR3 DNA: TGTGCCAGCAGCGTCCGGGACTGGAACACCGGGGAGCTGTTTTTT. Its protein product is CASSVRDWNTGELFF.

This chain uses TRBV6-5 with TRBJ2-5; tentatively, D is TRBD1 (6 bases). CDR3 length equals 14 residues. Germline V gene data show CDR1 as MNHEY and CDR2 as SVGAGI. The ends were cut back, 5 bases at V and 9 bases at J, with 19 bases in the middle. The DNA of the CDR3 is TGTGCCAGCAGTACACTTGGGACAACTTGGGCCCAGTACTTC. It translates to CASSTLGTTWAQYF.

V and J are TRBV21-1 and TRBJ1-2. TRBV21-1 is flagged as a pseudogene. The CDR3 sequence is 18 residues long. CDR3 protein: CASSKTSGGSGGAYGYTF. The CDR3 nucleotides are TGTGCCAGCAGCAAGACGTCGGGGGGTTCAGGAGGGGCCTATGGCTACACCTTC.

The chain combines TRBV30 with TRBJ2-2; D is perhaps TRBD2 (6 bases). Deletions cut 1 base from V and 6 bases from J, with 18 bases between. Germline assignment: CDR1 GTSNPN and CDR2 SVGIG (reference sequence). The CDR3 runs 16 residues. The CDR3 sequence is CAWSALTGVGPGELFF. The CDR3 nucleotides are TGTGCCTGGAGTGCCTTAACGGGAGTTGGTCCCGGGGAGCTGTTTTTT.

The gene calls are TRBV10-3 and TRBJ2-7, with a possible D match to TRBD1 (5 bases). Germline V CDR1 and CDR2: ENHRY, SYGVKD. This CDR3 has 13 amino acids. V was trimmed by 3 bases and J by 3 bases, leaving 9 bases between them. The CDR3, as DNA: TGTGCCATCAGTGAAGCCAGGGACTACGAGCAGTACTTC. Its translation: CAISEARDYEQYF.

V gene TRBV7-8 combines with J gene TRBJ1-5; no reliable D call. V was trimmed by 1 base and J by 0 bases, leaving 4 bases between them. Germline CDR1 SGHVS, CDR2 FQNEAQ. The CDR3 runs to 14 residues. This chain's CDR3 is CASSLDFSNQPQHF. The CDR3 bases are TGTGCCAGCAGCTTAGACTTTAGCAATCAGCCCCAGCATTTT.

The chain recombines TRBV5-6 with TRBJ2-7; the D gene is possibly TRBD2 (5 bases). Germline lookup yields CDR1 SGHDT and CDR2 YYEEEE. This CDR3 region has 14 residues. The ends were cut back, 5 bases at V and 9 bases at J, with 21 bases in the middle. CDR3 residues: CASRLETAPSGQYF. CDR3 DNA: TGTGCCAGCAGGCTAGAAACGGCGCCGAGCGGGCAGTACTTC.

This clone was seen a few times. This rearrangement joins TRBV2 to TRBJ2-7, with 11 bases matching TRBD1. The CDR3 consists of 14 residues. Germline V CDR1 and CDR2: SNHLY, FYNNEI. V dropped 3 bases and J dropped 3; count of bases not matched to a gene: 1. The DNA of the CDR3 is TGTGCCAGCAGTGAGGACAGGGGGCTCTACGAGCAGTACTTC. Protein sequence: CASSEDRGLYEQYF.

The chain couples TRBV7-3 to TRBJ2-3; possibly TRBD1 for D (5 bases). From germline, CDR1 is SGHTA and CDR2 FQGTGA. CDR3 length equals 13 residues. The V and J ends lost 2 bases and 5 bases respectively, with 8 bases between them. CDR3 sequence (DNA): TGTGCCAGCAGCTTAGCAAGGGGAGATACGCAGTATTTT. It specifies CASSLARGDTQYF.

The chain is built from TRBV28 and TRBJ2-7; D is perhaps TRBD1 or TRBD2 (5 bases each). The CDR3 sequence is 13 residues long. Trimming shortened V by 6 bases and J by 3 bases, and 12 bases separated the two germline ends. Germline V gene lookup returns CDR1 MDHEN and CDR2 SYDVKM. The CDR3 reads CASSLGTYYEQYF. The CDR3 DNA follows: TGTGCCAGCAGCCTCGGGACCTACTACGAGCAGTACTTC.

The sample holds a few counts of this clone. V is TRBV6-6 and J is TRBJ2-7, with a possible D match to TRBD1 (6 bases). V was pared by 7 bases and J by 6 bases, with 19 bases between. Germline V gene sequence: CDR1 MNHNY, CDR2 SVGAGI (reference sequence). The CDR3 sequence is 14 residues long. CDR3 coding DNA: TGTGCCAGCAACATGGGGGCAGGGCGATCCGAGCAGTACTTC. It translates to CASNMGAGRSEQYF.

The chain has TRBV6-1 and TRBJ2-7, with TRBD2 matching over 12 bases. V lost 2 bases and J lost 5; bases outside the gene matches: 4. The CDR3 loop spans 15 amino acids. In germline, CDR1 is MNHNS, CDR2 SASEGT. CDR3 protein: CASSETSGRFNEQYF. CDR3 coding DNA: TGTGCCAGCAGTGAAACTAGCGGGAGGTTCAACGAGCAGTACTTC.

J is TRBJ2-3 and V is TRBV19; TRBD2 agrees at 13 bases. Germline CDR1 and CDR2: LNHDA and SQIVND (reference sequence). The CDR3 contains 15 residues. V was pared by 5 bases and J by 6 bases, with 5 bases of the junction left unmatched. In DNA form, the CDR3 reads TGTGCCAGTAGTCAGGGGACTAGCGGGATGGATACGCAGTATTTT. Protein product: CASSQGTSGMDTQYF.

The chain combines TRBV19 with TRBJ1-5; D possibly corresponds to TRBD1 (6 bases). Germline lookup yields CDR1 LNHDA and CDR2 SQIVND (reference sequence). The ends were cut back, 2 bases at V and 4 bases at J, with 15 bases in the middle. The CDR3 is 16 residues long. The DNA of the CDR3 is TGTGCCAGTAGTATAATTCATGTCACAGGGAATCAGCCCCAGCATTTT. Translated, it gives CASSIIHVTGNQPQHF.